The 19 T cell receptor beta chains below all came from one sample that was sequenced in a study of vaccination effects on CD4 cells after COVID-19. TCRdb keeps only in-frame clones here, not all; method: immunoSEQ multiplex PCR. The table records 20,000 or so clones, roughly four fifths of them present only once. Antigens for these TCRs are unknown. With the ViraFEST assay, the study expanded antigen-specific CD4+ T cells using viral peptide pools, then sequenced them. Cultured cells yielded isolated CD4+ T cells after approximately nine days. The person had PCR-confirmed SARS-CoV-2 infection between March and December 2020. The sequences come from CD4+ T cells from PBMCs cultured with SARS-CoV-2 spike peptides, collected before COVID-19 vaccination. Source of these receptors: a human donor who had a prior SARS-CoV-2 infection.

This rearrangement joins TRBV21-1 to TRBJ1-4. TRBV21-1 is labeled a pseudogene. The CDR3 contains 10 residues. The DNA for the CDR3 is TGTGCCAGCAGCAAAGAAAAACTGTTTTTT. Protein: CASSKEKLFF.

CDR3 sequence: CASSLEGTLIQETQYF. The DNA of the CDR3 is TGTGCCAGCAGCTTGGAGGGGACCTTAATACAAGAGACCCAGTACTTC. J is TRBJ2-5 and V is TRBV5-8; D may match TRBD1 or TRBD2 (5 bases each). This CDR3 comprises 16 residues. Germline CDR1 reads SGHTS; CDR2 reads YDEGEE. Trimming cost V 0 bases and J 2 bases, with 14 bases left between them. Complete variable domain (other parts from reference TRBV5-8 and TRBJ2-5): EAGVTQSPTHLIKTRGQQATLRCSPISGHTSVYWYQQALGLGLQFLLWYDEGEERNRGNFPPRFSGRQFPNYSSELNVNALELEDSALYLCASSLEGTLIQETQYFGPGTRLLVL.

This chain connects TRBV15 to TRBJ1-6; the match to TRBD1 covers 9 bases. This CDR3 region has 14 residues. Germline CDR1 LNHNV, CDR2 YYDKDF (reference sequence). Germline trimming cut 3 bases from V and 10 bases from J; bases unmatched to any gene: 4. CDR3 protein: CATSSTGGGSPLHF. The CDR3 DNA is TGTGCCACCAGCAGCACAGGGGGCGGGTCACCCCTCCACTTT.

This clone is medium-sized in the sample. The CDR3 nucleotides read TGTGCCAGCAGCTCCCAGGGTGGAGGGGAGCAGTTCTTC. This translates into CASSSQGGGEQFF. The rearrangement uses TRBV6-4 and TRBJ2-1; D is perhaps TRBD2 (6 bases). Germline V lookup: CDR1 MRHNA, CDR2 SNTAGT. The length of the CDR3 is 13 residues. The V end lost 6 bases, the J end lost 10 bases, and 16 bases lay between the germline ends.

J is TRBJ1-2 and V is TRBV6-5; TRBD1 is a possible D gene (6 bases). Trimming took off 4 bases at V and 8 bases at J, with 17 bases between the two ends. The germline CDR1 and CDR2 sequences are MNHEY and SVGAGI. This CDR3 has 14 amino acids. The CDR3 here is CASSFVGGAEGYTF. The CDR3 nucleotides are TGTGCCAGCAGTTTCGTCGGGGGGGCGGAGGGCTACACCTTC.

The rearrangement links TRBV9 to TRBJ2-5; D unclear. Trimming left V 0 bases short and J 7 bases short, with 10 bases between. The germline CDR1 and CDR2 sequences are SGDLS and YYNGEE. This CDR3 region has 13 residues. CDR3 protein: CASSVASMGTQYF. The CDR3 DNA sequence: TGTGCCAGCAGCGTAGCCAGTATGGGGACCCAGTACTTC.

V and J are TRBV2 and TRBJ1-1, with D unresolved. CDR1 SNHLY and CDR2 FYNNEI come from the germline V gene. The CDR3 is 14 amino acids. The V gene lost 4 bases and the J gene lost 0 bases, with 9 bases spanning the gap. CDR3 loop: CASSGTAMNTEAFF. CDR3 coding DNA: TGTGCCAGCAGTGGAACAGCGATGAACACTGAAGCTTTCTTT.

The chain links TRBV5-1 to TRBJ2-7; D tentatively reads TRBD1 or TRBD2 (6 bases each). CDR1 is SGHRS and CDR2 is YFSETQ in the germline V gene. CDR3 length: 16 residues. The V end was cut by 3 bases, the J end by 4 bases, with 20 bases between. The CDR3 DNA follows: TGCGCCAGCAGCTCGAGTCTCGGGGGCTCCTTTTACGAGCAGTACTTC. It codes for CASSSSLGGSFYEQYF. Full variable domain (rest looked up from reference TRBV5-1 and TRBJ2-7): KAGVTQTPRYLIKTRGQQVTLSCSPISGHRSVSWYQQTPGQGLQFLFEYFSETQRNKGNFPGRFSGRQFSNSRSEMNVSTLELGDSALYLCASSSSLGGSFYEQYFGPGTRLTVT.

CDR3 bases: TGTGCCAGCAGCGTAGTTAGCGGGGGGACCGGGGAGCTGTTTTTT. Translating it yields CASSVVSGGTGELFF. V is TRBV9 and J is TRBJ2-2; 10 bases agree with TRBD2. The CDR3 extends over 15 amino acids. CDR1 is SGDLS and CDR2 is YYNGEE in the germline V gene. V shed 0 bases and J 5 bases; nucleotides not matched to a gene: 1. Together with reference TRBV9 and TRBJ2-2, the CDR3 gives the full variable domain: DSGVTQTPKHLITATGQRVTLRCSPRSGDLSVYWYQQSLDQGLQFLIQYYNGEERAKGNILERFSAQQFPDLHSELNLSSLELGDSALYFCASSVVSGGTGELFFGEGSRLTVL.

This clone was picked up a small number of times. The chain recombines TRBV5-4 with TRBJ2-1; no definite D call. CDR1 SGHNT and CDR2 YYREEE come from the germline V gene (reference sequence). The CDR3 is made up of 18 amino acids. With 4 bases removed from V and 0 bases from J, the gap between germline ends came to 20 bases. In DNA, the CDR3 is TGTGCCAGCAGCCTCCGGGCCCTGCTTCGGAGCTCCTACAATGAGCAGTTCTTC. Protein: CASSLRALLRSSYNEQFF.

The rearrangement joins TRBV5-1 to TRBJ1-2; unclear D gene. The CDR3 extends over 13 amino acids. Germline V gene data show CDR1 as SGHRS and CDR2 as YFSETQ. V lost 0 bases, J lost 3 bases, and 6 bases lay in between. This chain's CDR3 is CASSLAGDYGYTF. The CDR3 nucleotides are TGCGCCAGCAGCTTGGCCGGGGACTATGGCTACACCTTC.

V usage is TRBV5-6 and J usage is TRBJ2-5; D gene uncertain. Germline lookup yields CDR1 SGHDT and CDR2 YYEEEE. The CDR3 contains 11 residues. V lost 5 bases to trimming and J lost 5 bases, with 7 bases between them. In nucleotides, the CDR3 is TGTGCCAGCAGTGATCGGGAGACCCAGTACTTC. Amino acid sequence: CASSDRETQYF.

This clone was observed once. This chain joins TRBV3-1 (or the pseudogene TRBV3-2) and TRBJ2-3; TRBD1 is a possible D gene (6 bases). Germline values: CDR1 LGHDT, CDR2 YNNKEL (reference sequence). The CDR3 runs to 13 residues. V gave up 4 bases and J gave up 4 bases, with 9 bases separating them. The CDR3 sequence is CASSLRGPDTQYF. DNA for the CDR3: TGTGCCAGCAGCCTCAGGGGCCCAGATACGCAGTATTTT.

The chain uses TRBV4-3 and TRBJ2-2; tentatively, D is TRBD1 (6 bases). Germline V gene sequence: CDR1 LGHNA, CDR2 YSLEER. Trimming stripped 4 bases from V and 0 bases from J, with 12 bases between. The CDR3 is 16 amino acids. The CDR3, as DNA: TGCGCCAGCAGCCCTCAGGGGAATTCGAACACCGGGGAGCTGTTTTTT. This gives the protein CASSPQGNSNTGELFF.

This clone was counted a few times. The CDR3 here is CASSLGGIGGYTF. The CDR3 nucleotides are TGCGCCAGCAGCTTAGGCGGAATTGGGGGCTACACCTTC. The V and J genes are TRBV5-1 and TRBJ1-2; D is uncertain. Germline CDR1 SGHRS, CDR2 YFSETQ. The germline V and J ends were trimmed by 2 bases and 8 bases, with 13 bases remaining between them. The CDR3 runs 13 residues.

The chain employs TRBV7-3 and TRBJ1-5, with a tentative D call TRBD1 (6 bases). CDR3 size: 15 residues. Germline CDR1 reads SGHTA; CDR2 reads FQGTGA. V lost 2 bases to trimming and J lost 1 base, with 9 bases between them. This CDR3 reads CASSLSGVSNQPQHF. In DNA, the CDR3 is TGTGCCAGCAGCTTATCAGGGGTCAGCAATCAGCCCCAGCATTTT.

This clone has only one observation. This sequence joins TRBV7-9 and TRBJ2-1; TRBD2 matches 11 bases. J lost 3 bases, V lost 5 bases, and 6 bases had no gene match. The CDR3 has 16 amino acids. The germline V gene encodes CDR1 SEHNR and CDR2 FQNEAQ (reference sequence). CDR3 bases: TGTGCCAGCAGCCCCTTAGCGGGGGGGTACTACAATGAGCAGTTCTTC. Its translation: CASSPLAGGYYNEQFF.

J is TRBJ2-7 and V is TRBV6-5, with 8 nucleotides matching TRBD1. There are 15 residues in the CDR3. The junction had 5 bases not matched to a gene; V was cut back by 2 bases and J by 2 bases. Looked up from germline, CDR1 is MNHEY and CDR2 is SVGAGI. CDR3 bases: TGTGCCAGCAGTTACCTCGCAGGGGGCACCTACGAGCAGTACTTC. As protein: CASSYLAGGTYEQYF.

The chain links TRBV10-3 to TRBJ2-7, with a weak D call TRBD2 (6 bases). The germline V and J ends were trimmed by 2 bases and 4 bases, with 15 bases remaining between them. CDR1 is ENHRY and CDR2 is SYGVKD in the germline V gene. This CDR3 spans 15 amino acids. CDR3 sequence: CAISEGTGAQYEQYF. For the CDR3, the DNA is TGTGCCATCAGTGAGGGGACTGGGGCGCAGTACGAGCAGTACTTC.